This TCR beta chain was profiled in a study of OX40 agonist ivuxolimab in advanced cancers. Study in general: The group had a mean age of 60 years, ranged from about 23 to 85, and was 80% to 90% male. Having had anti-PD-1, anti-PD-L1 or anti-CTLA-4 therapy before was allowed, and about 40% had some.

Produced via immunoSEQ multiplex PCR; TCRdb's table is partial and in-frame only. The sample lists some 81,000 clones; 80% to 90% were seen once. Germline assignment: CDR1 LNHDA and CDR2 SQIVND (reference sequence). Unmatched junction bases numbered 6, after V lost 5 bases and J lost 3 bases. There are 14 residues in the CDR3. As concerns this clone: Antigen: not known.

General study points: Clonal expansion was seen in CD4+ and CD8+ blood T cells by week 6 at 0.1 to 3.0 mg/kg.

This sample comprised CD4+ or CD8+ T cells sorted from blood, obtained in a trial of the OX40 agonist ivuxolimab. The sequence was collected from an adult with an advanced solid tumor such as melanoma, head and neck, liver or kidney cancer. The chain recombines TRBV19 with TRBJ1-1; 7 nucleotides line up with TRBD1. Here the CDR3 reads CASSSNRGYTEAFF. CDR3 sequence (DNA): TGTGCCAGTAGTTCCAACAGGGGTTACACTGAAGCTTTCTTT.